This T cell receptor (beta chain) was sequenced in a study of quantifying T cell responses using KT2 cells. Across the whole study: Reverse transcription used primers in the TCR alpha and beta constant regions. A predetermined fluorescence threshold ended the second PCR, run as a qPCR.

The cDNA 3' end received a ligated oligonucleotide with a UMI. The first PCR ran 4 to 5 cycles with an equimolar RC1.1 and RC1.2 beta primer mix. In TCRdb, the UMI-ligation and nested PCR reads were re-called with MiXCR into one record per CDR3 protein. The top ten clones hold more than 9% of a sample with around 50,000 distinct CDR3 sequences, around a tenth of them seen once. Germline V gives CDR1 DFQATT, CDR2 SNEGSKA (reference sequence). Trimming removed 1 base at V and 1 base at J, with 19 bases between. The CDR3 length is 17 residues. The chain carries TRBV20-1 and TRBJ1-1; D gene ambiguous. This TCR was sampled from a human donor. Sample: PBMCs spiked with cells of the T cell clone KT2. DNA of the CDR3: TGCAGTGCTAGAGTCTTGAAGGTTCTCATGTCGAACACTGAAGCTTTCTTT. It codes for CSARVLKVLMSNTEAFF.